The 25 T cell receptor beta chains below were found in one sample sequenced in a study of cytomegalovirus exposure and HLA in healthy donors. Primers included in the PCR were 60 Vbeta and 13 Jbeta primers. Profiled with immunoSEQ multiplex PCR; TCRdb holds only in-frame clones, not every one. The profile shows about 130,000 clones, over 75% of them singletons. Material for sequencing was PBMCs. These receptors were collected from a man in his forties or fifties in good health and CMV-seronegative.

CDR3 sequence: CASSPGRGHTRQYF. As DNA, the CDR3 is TGTGCCAGCTCACCCGGAAGGGGACATACGAGGCAGTACTTC. V and J are TRBV18 and TRBJ2-7; weak D call: TRBD1 (6 bases). Per germline, CDR1 KGHSH and CDR2 LQKENI. The CDR3 is 14 residues long. V dropped 3 bases and J dropped 9 bases, with 18 bases sitting between them.

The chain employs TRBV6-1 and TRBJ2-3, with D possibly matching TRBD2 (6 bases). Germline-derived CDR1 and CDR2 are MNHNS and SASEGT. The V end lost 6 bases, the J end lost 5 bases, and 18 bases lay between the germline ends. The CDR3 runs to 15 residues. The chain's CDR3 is CASSLMGGEVDTQYF. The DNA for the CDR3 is TGTGCCAGCAGCCTGATGGGGGGAGAGGTAGATACGCAGTATTTT.

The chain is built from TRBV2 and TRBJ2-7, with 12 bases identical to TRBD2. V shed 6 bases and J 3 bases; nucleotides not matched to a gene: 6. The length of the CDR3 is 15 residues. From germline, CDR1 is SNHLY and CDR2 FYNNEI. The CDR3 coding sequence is TGTGCCAGCAGCATGCCGGGACTAGCGGGCTACGAGCAGTACTTC. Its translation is CASSMPGLAGYEQYF.

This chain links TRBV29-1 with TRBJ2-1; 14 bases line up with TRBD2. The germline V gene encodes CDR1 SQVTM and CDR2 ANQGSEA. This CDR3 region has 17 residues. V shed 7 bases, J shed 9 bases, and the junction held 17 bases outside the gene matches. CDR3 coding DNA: TGCAGCGGCCACTCGGGAGCTGGGACTAGCGGGAGTGGTGAGCAGTTCTTC. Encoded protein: CSGHSGAGTSGSGEQFF.

As DNA, the CDR3 is TGCAGCGTAAAAAGGGGCAGCTCCTACGAGCAGTACTTC. The encoded protein is CSVKRGSSYEQYF. The J gene is TRBJ2-5, the V gene TRBV29-1, with D perhaps matching TRBD1 (5 bases). The J call could be wrong; TRBJ2-7 is a better fit for the DNA end. This CDR3 region has 13 residues. Looked up from germline, CDR1 is SQVTM and CDR2 is ANQGSEA.

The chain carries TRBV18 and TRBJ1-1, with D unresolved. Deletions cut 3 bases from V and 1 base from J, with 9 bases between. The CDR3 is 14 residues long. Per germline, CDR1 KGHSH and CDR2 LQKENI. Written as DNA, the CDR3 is TGTGCCAGCTCACCCTCGGTCGGGAACACTGAAGCTTTCTTT. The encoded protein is CASSPSVGNTEAFF.

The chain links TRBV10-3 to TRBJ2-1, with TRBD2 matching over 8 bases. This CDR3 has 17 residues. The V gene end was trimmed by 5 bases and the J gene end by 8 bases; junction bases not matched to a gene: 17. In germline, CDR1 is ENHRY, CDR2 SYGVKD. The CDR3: CAISPRGSGTAWDEQFF. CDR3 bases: TGTGCCATCAGTCCCCGGGGTAGCGGGACCGCCTGGGATGAGCAGTTCTTC.

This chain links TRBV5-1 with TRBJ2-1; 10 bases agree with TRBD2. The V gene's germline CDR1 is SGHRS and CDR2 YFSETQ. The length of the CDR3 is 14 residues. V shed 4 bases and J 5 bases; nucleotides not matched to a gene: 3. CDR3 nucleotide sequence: TGCGCCAGCAGCACCACTAGCGGGGACAATGAGCAGTTCTTC. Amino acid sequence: CASSTTSGDNEQFF.

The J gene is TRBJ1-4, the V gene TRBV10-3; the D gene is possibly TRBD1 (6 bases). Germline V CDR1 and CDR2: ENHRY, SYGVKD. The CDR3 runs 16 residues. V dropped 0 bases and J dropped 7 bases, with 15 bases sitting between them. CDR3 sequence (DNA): TGTGCCATCAGTGAGTCCCGTCAGGGGAAGGGTGAAAAACTGTTTTTT. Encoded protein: CAISESRQGKGEKLFF.

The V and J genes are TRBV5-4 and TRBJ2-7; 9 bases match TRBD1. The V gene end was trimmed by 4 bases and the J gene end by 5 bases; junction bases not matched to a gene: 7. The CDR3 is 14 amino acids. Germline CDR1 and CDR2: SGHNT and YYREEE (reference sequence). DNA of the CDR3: TGTGCCAGCAGCGAGGACAGGGGATTTGACGAGCAGTACTTC. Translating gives CASSEDRGFDEQYF.

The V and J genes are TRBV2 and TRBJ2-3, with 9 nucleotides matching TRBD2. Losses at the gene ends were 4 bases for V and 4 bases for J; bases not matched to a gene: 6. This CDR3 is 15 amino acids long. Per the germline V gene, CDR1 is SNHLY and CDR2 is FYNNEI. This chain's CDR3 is CASSAILAGSDTQYF. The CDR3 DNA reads TGTGCCAGCAGTGCAATCCTAGCGGGATCAGATACGCAGTATTTT.

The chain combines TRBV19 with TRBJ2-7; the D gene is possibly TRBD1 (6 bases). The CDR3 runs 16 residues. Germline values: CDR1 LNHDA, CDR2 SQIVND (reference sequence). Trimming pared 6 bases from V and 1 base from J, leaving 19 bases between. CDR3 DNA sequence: TGTGCCAGTAGCCGATACGGACAGATAAGATCCTACGAGCAGTACTTC. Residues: CASSRYGQIRSYEQYF.

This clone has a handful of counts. DNA of the CDR3: TGTGCCAGCTATCCAGGACAGGGGAATAATGAAAAACTGTTTTTT. Residues: CASYPGQGNNEKLFF. The V gene is TRBV6-1, the J gene TRBJ1-4; 9 nucleotides align to TRBD1. Germline V gene data show CDR1 as MNHNS and CDR2 as SASEGT. Trimming took 8 bases from V and 4 from J; bases not matched to a gene: 8. The CDR3 has 15 residues.

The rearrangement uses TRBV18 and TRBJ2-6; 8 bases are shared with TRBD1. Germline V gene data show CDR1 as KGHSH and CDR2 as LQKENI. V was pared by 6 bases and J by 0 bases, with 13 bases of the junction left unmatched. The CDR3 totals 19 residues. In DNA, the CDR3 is TGTGCCAGCTCGAGGACAGGGATTAACGATAACTCTGGGGCCAACGTCCTGACTTTC. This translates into CASSRTGINDNSGANVLTF.

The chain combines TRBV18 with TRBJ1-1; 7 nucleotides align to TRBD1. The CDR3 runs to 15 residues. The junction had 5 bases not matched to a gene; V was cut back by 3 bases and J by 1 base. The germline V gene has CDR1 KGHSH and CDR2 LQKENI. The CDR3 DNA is TGTGCCAGCTCACCCCCCCGGGACAGGAACACTGAAGCTTTCTTT. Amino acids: CASSPPRDRNTEAFF.

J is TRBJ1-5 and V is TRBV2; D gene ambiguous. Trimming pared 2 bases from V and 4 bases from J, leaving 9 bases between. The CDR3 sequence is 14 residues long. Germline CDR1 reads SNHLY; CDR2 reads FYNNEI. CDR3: CASSENLPNQPQHF. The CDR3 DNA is TGTGCCAGCAGTGAAAATCTTCCTAATCAGCCCCAGCATTTT.

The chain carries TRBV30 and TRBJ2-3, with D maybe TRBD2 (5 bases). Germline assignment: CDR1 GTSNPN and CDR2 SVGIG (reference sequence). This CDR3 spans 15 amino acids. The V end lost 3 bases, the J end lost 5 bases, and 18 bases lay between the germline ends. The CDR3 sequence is CAWSPGLQVIDTQYF. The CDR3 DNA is TGTGCCTGGAGCCCTGGACTTCAAGTAATAGATACGCAGTATTTT.

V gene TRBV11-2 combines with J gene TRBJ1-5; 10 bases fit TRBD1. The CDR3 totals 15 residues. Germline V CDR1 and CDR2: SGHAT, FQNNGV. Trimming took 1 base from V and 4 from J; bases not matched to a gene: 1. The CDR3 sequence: CASSLGQGANQPQHF. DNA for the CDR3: TGTGCCAGCAGCTTAGGACAGGGGGCTAATCAGCCCCAGCATTTT. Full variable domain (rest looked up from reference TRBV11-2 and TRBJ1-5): EAGVAQSPRYKIIEKRQSVAFWCNPISGHATLYWYQQILGQGPKLLIQFQNNGVVDDSQLPKDRFSAERLKGVDSTLKIQPAKLEDSAVYLCASSLGQGANQPQHFGDGTRLSIL.

The CDR3 loop is CASSITTTNEKLFF. In DNA form, the CDR3 reads TGTGCCAGTAGCATTACTACAACTAATGAAAAACTGTTTTTT. The V and J genes are TRBV19 and TRBJ1-4; D uncertain. Trimming cost V 6 bases and J 0 bases, with 8 bases left between them. Germline-derived CDR1 and CDR2 are LNHDA and SQIVND (reference sequence). The CDR3 totals 14 residues.

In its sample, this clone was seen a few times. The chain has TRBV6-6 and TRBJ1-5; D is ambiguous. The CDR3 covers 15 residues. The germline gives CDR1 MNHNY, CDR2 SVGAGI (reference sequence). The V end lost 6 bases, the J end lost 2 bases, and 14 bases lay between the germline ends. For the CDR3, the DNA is TGTGCCAGCAGGACCGACCGGGAGGGCAATCAGCCCCAGCATTTT. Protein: CASRTDREGNQPQHF.

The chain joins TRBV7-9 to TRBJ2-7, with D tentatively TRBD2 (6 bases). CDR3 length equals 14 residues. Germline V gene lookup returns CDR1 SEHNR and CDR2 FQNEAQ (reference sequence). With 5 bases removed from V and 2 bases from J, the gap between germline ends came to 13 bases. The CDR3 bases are TGTGCCAGCAGCCCGGGTAGCGGCACCTACGAGCAGTACTTC. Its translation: CASSPGSGTYEQYF.

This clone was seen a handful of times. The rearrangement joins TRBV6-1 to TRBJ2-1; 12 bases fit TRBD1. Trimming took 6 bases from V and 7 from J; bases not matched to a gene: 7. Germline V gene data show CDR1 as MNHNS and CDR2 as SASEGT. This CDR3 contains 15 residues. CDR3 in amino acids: CASSPGTGGANEQFF. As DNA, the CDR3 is TGTGCCAGCAGCCCTGGGACAGGGGGCGCGAATGAGCAGTTCTTC.

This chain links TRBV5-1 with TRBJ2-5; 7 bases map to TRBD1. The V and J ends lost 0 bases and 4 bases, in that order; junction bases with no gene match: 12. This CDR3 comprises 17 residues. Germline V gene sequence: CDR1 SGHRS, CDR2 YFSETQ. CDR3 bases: TGCGCCAGCAGCTTGGCAGGGGGTGGAGCCGGCGGAGAGACCCAGTACTTC. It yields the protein CASSLAGGGAGGETQYF.

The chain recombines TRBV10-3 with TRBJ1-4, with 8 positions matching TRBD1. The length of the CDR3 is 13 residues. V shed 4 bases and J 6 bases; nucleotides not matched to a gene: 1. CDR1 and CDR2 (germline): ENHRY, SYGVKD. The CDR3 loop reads CAISGGQDEKLFF. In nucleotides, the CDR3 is TGTGCCATCAGTGGGGGACAGGATGAAAAACTGTTTTTT.

The CDR3 DNA sequence: TGTGCCAGCTCACCGGGGCAGCGAGAGACCCAGTACTTC. Its protein product is CASSPGQRETQYF. The J gene is TRBJ2-5, the V gene TRBV18; TRBD1 is a possible D gene (5 bases). With 3 bases removed from V and 4 bases from J, the gap between germline ends came to 9 bases. This CDR3 is built from 13 residues. In germline, CDR1 is KGHSH, CDR2 LQKENI.